The 18 T cell receptor beta chains below were found in one sample sequenced in a study of metastatic and nonmetastatic thyroid tumors. TCRdb used MiXCR to call clones anew from the PCR reads. The sample has 3,500 to 4,000 clones; about 37% are singletons. All patients were untreated before thyroid surgery. Sequenced sample: tumor tissue. The receptors come from a male donor with papillary thyroid cancer or a benign thyroid nodule (not recorded which). Some clones in this sample may be carry-over from other donors' samples.

The chain couples TRBV6-5 to TRBJ1-2; no firm D call. CDR1 and CDR2 (germline): MNHEY, SVGAGI. Trimming removed 2 bases at V and 4 bases at J, with 14 bases between. The CDR3 consists of 15 residues. The CDR3 spells CASSYGGEGGYGYTF. DNA for the CDR3: TGTGCCAGCAGTTACGGCGGGGAAGGAGGCTATGGCTACACCTTC.

About this clone itself: One junction end disagrees with the germline gene, perhaps due to a read error. This chain uses TRBV7-8 with TRBJ2-5; TRBD2 agrees at 7 bases. Germline V gene lookup returns CDR1 SGHVS and CDR2 FQNEAQ. The CDR3 consists of 13 residues. CDR3 protein: CASNLAGGETQYF. The CDR3 nucleotides read TGTGCCAGCAACTTAGCGGGCGGAGAGACCCAGTACTTC.

V gene TRBV11-2 combines with J gene TRBJ2-3; D may correspond to TRBD1 or TRBD2 (5 bases each). CDR3 length: 16 amino acids. With 4 bases removed from V and 2 bases from J, the gap between germline ends came to 16 bases. The germline gives CDR1 SGHAT, CDR2 FQNNGV. The DNA of the CDR3 is TGTGCCAGCAGCTCAGTCTTAGGGGACCCCACAGATACGCAGTATTTT. Translated, it gives CASSSVLGDPTDTQYF.

The chain carries TRBV12-3 or TRBV12-4 and TRBJ1-6; D gene ambiguous. This CDR3 has 12 residues. Between the trimmed V and J ends, which lost 3 bases and 8 bases, there was a span of 5 bases. The CDR3 loop reads CASSLWDSPLHF. For the CDR3, the DNA is TGTGCCAGCAGTTTGTGGGATTCACCCCTCCACTTT.

In its sample, this clone was seen many times. A much larger clone is a single base away; this may be a read error. This rearrangement joins TRBV5-1 to TRBJ2-2, with unresolved D. This CDR3 is built from 13 residues. Germline values: CDR1 SGHRS, CDR2 YFSETQ. The DNA for the CDR3 is TGCGCCGGCAGCTTTGAGTACACCGGGGAGCTGTTTTTT. Protein product: CAGSFEYTGELFF.

The chain joins TRBV20-1 to TRBJ1-6, with D hard to call. V was shortened by 0 bases and J by 2 bases, with 11 bases between the two germline ends. Germline V gene lookup returns CDR1 DFQATT and CDR2 SNEGSKA (reference sequence). The CDR3 is 16 residues long. CDR3 DNA sequence: TGCAGTGCTAGAGATGGGTCGCAGCCCTATAATTCACCCCTCCACTTT. Its translation is CSARDGSQPYNSPLHF.

The chain recombines TRBV6-2 or TRBV6-3 with TRBJ1-2; D remains unclear. This CDR3 has 8 residues. CDR1 and CDR2 from the germline V gene are MNHEY and SVGEGT. The V end was cut by 8 bases, the J end by 8 bases, with 3 bases between. This chain's CDR3 is CASGGYTF. The CDR3 nucleotides are TGTGCCAGCGGGGGCTACACCTTC.

The sample holds a few counts of this clone. The chain couples TRBV6-1 to TRBJ2-3; maybe TRBD1 (5 bases). The CDR3 totals 14 residues. V shed 6 bases and J shed 0 bases, with 10 bases lying between them. CDR1 MNHNS and CDR2 SASEGT come from the germline V gene. DNA for the CDR3: TGTGCCAGCAGGGTGGCAGGGAGCACAGATACGCAGTATTTT. It is translated as CASRVAGSTDTQYF.

The chain couples TRBV5-1 to TRBJ2-2; TRBD2 is a possible D gene (6 bases). The CDR3 has 16 amino acids. Trimming cost V 0 bases and J 4 bases, with 13 bases left between them. CDR1 and CDR2 from the germline V gene are SGHRS and YFSETQ. CDR3 region: CASSLVAGPTTGELFF. In DNA, the CDR3 is TGCGCCAGCAGCTTGGTCGCGGGACCCACCACCGGGGAGCTGTTTTTT.

By share, this clone counts as large. This sequence joins TRBV6-4 and TRBJ1-1, with D possibly TRBD1 on 5 matching bases. The CDR3 has 14 residues. Germline V gene sequence: CDR1 MRHNA, CDR2 SNTAGT. Trimming stripped 4 bases from V and 5 bases from J, with 14 bases between. CDR3 loop: CASSAKPGGTEAFF. CDR3 nucleotide sequence: TGTGCCAGCAGTGCCAAGCCTGGGGGTACTGAAGCTTTCTTT.

This clone was observed a few times. This chain uses TRBV27 with TRBJ1-2; D is unclear. Germline CDR1 reads MNHEY; CDR2 reads SMNVEV (reference sequence). This CDR3 has 16 residues. Trimming removed 2 bases from V and 8 bases from J, with 21 bases in between. CDR3 DNA: TGTGCCAGCAGTTTAAGCTCGGGAACCCCAGGAGGCGGCTACACCTTC. Its protein product is CASSLSSGTPGGGYTF.

The rearrangement uses TRBV27 and TRBJ1-2; TRBD1 aligns across 8 bases. This CDR3 region has 14 residues. Trimming took 7 bases from V and 4 from J; bases not matched to a gene: 8. Germline CDR1 MNHEY, CDR2 SMNVEV (reference sequence). The CDR3 is CASIKLDRAYGYTF. CDR3 DNA sequence: TGTGCCAGCATCAAGTTGGACAGGGCCTATGGCTACACCTTC.

V and J are TRBV11-3 and TRBJ2-2, with 8 bases fitting TRBD2. The CDR3 extends over 16 amino acids. Germline V gives CDR1 SGHNT, CDR2 YENEEA. V trimming: 7 bases; J trimming: 0 bases; junction bases outside the gene matches: 7. CDR3 coding DNA: TGTGCCAGCAAGAGCGGGGGATCCGCGAACACCGGGGAGCTGTTTTTT. As protein: CASKSGGSANTGELFF.

J is TRBJ2-2 and V is TRBV12-3 or TRBV12-4; TRBD1 matches at 9 bases. V shed 2 bases, J shed 2 bases, and the junction held 6 bases outside the gene matches. The CDR3 sequence is 17 residues long. The CDR3 sequence is CASSLWTGVVNTGELFF. For the CDR3, the DNA is TGTGCCAGCAGTTTATGGACAGGGGTCGTCAACACCGGGGAGCTGTTTTTT.

The genes are TRBV20-1 and TRBJ2-7, with 9 positions matching TRBD1. Germline trimming cut 6 bases from V and 1 base from J; bases unmatched to any gene: 4. This CDR3 contains 13 residues. The V gene's germline CDR1 is DFQATT and CDR2 SNEGSKA (reference sequence). Written as DNA, the CDR3 is TGCAGTGCGGAGACAGGGGGATCCTACGAGCAGTACTTC. Its protein is CSAETGGSYEQYF.

This chain's CDR3 is CASSRTSGPSYEQYF. The CDR3 DNA reads TGTGCCAGCAGCCGGACTAGCGGGCCATCCTACGAGCAGTACTTC. The chain joins TRBV12-3 or TRBV12-4 to TRBJ2-7; 11 bases are shared with TRBD2. The V and J ends lost 6 bases and 1 base, in that order; junction bases with no gene match: 5. The CDR3 contains 15 residues.

V usage is TRBV10-3 and J usage is TRBJ2-3; D gene uncertain. The germline gives CDR1 ENHRY, CDR2 SYGVKD. Trimming removed 2 bases from V and 5 bases from J, with 17 bases in between. The CDR3 loop spans 16 amino acids. The CDR3 region has the DNA TGTGCCATCAGTGAGCCTGCTACGGGCCATGGAGATACGCAGTATTTT. Residues: CAISEPATGHGDTQYF.

This clone was seen a handful of times. The rearrangement uses TRBV9 and TRBJ2-7; D is ambiguous. Germline assignment: CDR1 SGDLS and CDR2 YYNGEE. The CDR3 contains 15 residues. V lost 4 bases, J lost 5 bases, and 19 bases lay in between. CDR3 protein: CASSITPRSQHEQYF. Written as DNA, the CDR3 is TGTGCCAGCAGCATTACCCCCAGGTCGCAACACGAGCAGTACTTC. Based on the CDR3 plus reference TRBV9 and TRBJ2-7, the full variable domain is DSGVTQTPKHLITATGQRVTLRCSPRSGDLSVYWYQQSLDQGLQFLIQYYNGEERAKGNILERFSAQQFPDLHSELNLSSLELGDSALYFCASSITPRSQHEQYFGPGTRLTVT.